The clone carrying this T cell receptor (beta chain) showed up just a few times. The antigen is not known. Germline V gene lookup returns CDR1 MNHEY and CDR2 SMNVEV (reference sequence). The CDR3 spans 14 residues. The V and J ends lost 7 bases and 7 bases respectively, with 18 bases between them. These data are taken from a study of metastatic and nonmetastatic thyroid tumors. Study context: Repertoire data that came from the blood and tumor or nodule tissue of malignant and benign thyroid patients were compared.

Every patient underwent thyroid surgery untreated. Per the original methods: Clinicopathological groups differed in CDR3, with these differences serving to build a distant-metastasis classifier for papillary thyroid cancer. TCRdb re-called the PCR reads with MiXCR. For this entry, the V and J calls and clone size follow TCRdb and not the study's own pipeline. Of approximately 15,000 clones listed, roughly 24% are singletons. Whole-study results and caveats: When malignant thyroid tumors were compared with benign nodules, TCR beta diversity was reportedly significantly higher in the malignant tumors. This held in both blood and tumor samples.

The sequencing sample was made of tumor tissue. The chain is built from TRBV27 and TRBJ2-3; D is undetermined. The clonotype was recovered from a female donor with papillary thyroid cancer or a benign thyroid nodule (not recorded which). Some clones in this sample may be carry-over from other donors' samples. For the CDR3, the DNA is TGTGCCAGCACCCCCTCGGTGGGTTCATATACGCAGTATTTT. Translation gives CASTPSVGSYTQYF.